The 23 T cell receptor beta chains below all came from one sample that was sequenced in a study of T cell repertoires in cytomegalovirus infection. TCRdb independently ran MiXCR on the reads; one entry per CDR3 protein. Seen here are 600,000 to 800,000 distinct CDR3 sequences, roughly 26% observed once, and the top ten hold around 8%. Material for sequencing was CD8+ T cells from PBMCs. All receptors derive from a human donor in good health (CMV status not recorded). Some clones in this sample may be carry-over from other donors' samples.

This clonotype occurred a few times. V usage is TRBV4-1 and J usage is TRBJ1-1, with D possibly being TRBD1 (5 bases). The length of the CDR3 is 14 residues. Germline V gene lookup returns CDR1 MGHRA and CDR2 YSYEKL. The germline V and J ends were trimmed by 4 bases and 4 bases, with 13 bases remaining between them. The CDR3 DNA reads TGCGCCAGCAGCCTTGACAGAGCGGTCACTGAAGCTTTCTTT. Translating it yields CASSLDRAVTEAFF.

The chain combines TRBV14 with TRBJ2-5; D is possibly TRBD1 (6 bases). CDR1 is SGHDN and CDR2 is FVKESK in the germline V gene. CDR3 length: 13 amino acids. Between the trimmed V and J ends, which lost 4 bases and 4 bases, there was a span of 10 bases. CDR3 bases: TGTGCCAGCAGCCCAGGGGTTCGAGAGACCCAGTACTTC. Translating it yields CASSPGVRETQYF.

Regarding this clonotype: The conserved phenylalanine or tryptophan is not found at the CDR3 terminus, so this likely reflects a read error. The rearrangement joins TRBV25-1 to TRBJ2-3, with D uncertain. This CDR3 spans 14 amino acids. The V and J ends lost 8 bases and 3 bases respectively, with 15 bases between them. The germline gives CDR1 MGHDK, CDR2 SYGVNS. CDR3 DNA: TGTGCCAGCGAAACTGACGCTGCGACAGATACGCAGTATTCT. Amino acids: CASETDAATDTQYS.

This clonotype showed up many times. The J gene is TRBJ2-1, the V gene TRBV6-6, with D maybe TRBD2 (6 bases). CDR3 length equals 12 residues. Germline V gene data show CDR1 as MNHNY and CDR2 as SVGAGI (reference sequence). Trimming cost V 0 bases and J 12 bases, with 9 bases left between them. The CDR3 coding sequence is TGTGCCAGCAGTTACTCGATTAGCGGGCAGTTCTTC. The encoded protein is CASSYSISGQFF.

The rearrangement links TRBV13 to TRBJ2-7; the match to TRBD1 covers 10 bases. Germline CDR1 is PRHDT and CDR2 is FYEKMQ (reference sequence). J lost 5 bases, V lost 4 bases, and 5 bases had no gene match. The CDR3 is made up of 14 amino acids. The CDR3 loop is CASSSTGGRDEQYF. CDR3 nucleotides: TGTGCCAGCAGCTCGACAGGGGGCAGGGACGAGCAGTACTTC.

J is TRBJ2-3 and V is TRBV2; unclear D gene. V was trimmed by 3 bases and J by 7 bases, leaving 5 bases between them. The germline V gene has CDR1 SNHLY and CDR2 FYNNEI. The CDR3 sequence is 11 residues long. The CDR3 loop is CASSDAYTQYF. CDR3 coding DNA: TGTGCCAGCAGTGATGCGTATACGCAGTATTTT.

In its sample, this clonotype was seen a few times. This sequence joins TRBV29-1 and TRBJ2-6; TRBD1 is a possible D gene (6 bases). The germline V and J ends were trimmed by 1 base and 3 bases, with 16 bases remaining between them. This CDR3 is 17 amino acids long. Germline V CDR1 and CDR2: SQVTM, ANQGSEA. The CDR3 loop is CSVEAKAGVYGANVLTF. CDR3 bases: TGCAGCGTTGAAGCCAAAGCAGGGGTTTATGGGGCCAACGTCCTGACTTTC.

This clonotype has a single count. The V call is TRBV5-1, the J call TRBJ2-5; D is perhaps TRBD1 (6 bases). V was pared by 2 bases and J by 5 bases, with 16 bases between. Germline loops: CDR1 SGHRS, CDR2 YFSETQ. The CDR3 contains 15 residues. This chain's CDR3 is CASSFSWGRQETQYF. The CDR3 region has the DNA TGCGCCAGCAGCTTTTCTTGGGGGCGGCAGGAGACCCAGTACTTC. Using reference TRBV5-1 and TRBJ2-5 for the parts outside the CDR3, the full variable domain is KAGVTQTPRYLIKTRGQQVTLSCSPISGHRSVSWYQQTPGQGLQFLFEYFSETQRNKGNFPGRFSGRQFSNSRSEMNVSTLELGDSALYLCASSFSWGRQETQYFGPGTRLLVL.

The table lists this clonotype with many counts. The chain combines TRBV12-5 with TRBJ2-7; no clear D gene. Germline lookup yields CDR1 LGHNT and CDR2 FRNRAP. The ends were cut back, 0 bases at V and 6 bases at J, with 9 bases in the middle. This CDR3 comprises 13 residues. CDR3 coding DNA: TGTGCTAGTGGTTTGGTGACCCCTGGCGAGCAGTACGTC. Translation gives CASGLVTPGEQYV.

In this sample, this clonotype turned up many times. The V call is TRBV7-2, the J call TRBJ1-1, with 10 bases that match TRBD1. The CDR3 consists of 15 residues. V gave up 3 bases and J gave up 4 bases; unmatched junction bases: 5. CDR1 is SGHTA, CDR2 FQGNSA, per germline. In DNA form, the CDR3 reads TGTGCCAGCAGCTTGACAGGGGGCGCAGGCACTGAAGCTTTCTTT. This translates into CASSLTGGAGTEAFF.

The chain carries TRBV20-1 and TRBJ2-1; tentative D call: TRBD1 (8 bases). Germline CDR1 is DFQATT and CDR2 is SNEGSKA (reference sequence). Trimming cost V 4 bases and J 4 bases, with 17 bases left between them. The CDR3 is 15 residues long. CDR3 sequence: CSATAQGGVYNEQFF. CDR3 DNA: TGCAGTGCTACCGCACAGGGGGGGGTGTACAATGAGCAGTTCTTC.

This clonotype has just a few counts. V is TRBV29-1 and J is TRBJ2-2, with D perhaps matching TRBD2 (5 bases). Between the trimmed V and J ends, which lost 7 bases and 0 bases, there was a span of 12 bases. The CDR3 spans 14 residues. Germline loops: CDR1 SQVTM, CDR2 ANQGSEA. The CDR3 DNA reads as TGCAGCGCTGAGACTACTTCGAACACCGGGGAGCTGTTTTTT. This encodes CSAETTSNTGELFF.

This clonotype turned up a few times. The genes are TRBV15 and TRBJ2-1, with D unresolved. V lost 0 bases and J lost 6, with 6 bases in between. The CDR3 runs to 13 residues. Per the germline V gene, CDR1 is LNHNV and CDR2 is YYDKDF (reference sequence). In nucleotides, the CDR3 is TGTGCCACCAGCAGAGATGTTGGCAATGAGCAGTTCTTC. Amino acids: CATSRDVGNEQFF.

The chain recombines TRBV6-2 or TRBV6-3 with TRBJ2-7; TRBD1 agrees at 9 bases. Germline V gene lookup returns CDR1 MNHEY and CDR2 SVGEGT. The trim removed 0 bases at V and 6 bases at J, leaving 3 bases unmatched. The CDR3 has 14 residues. CDR3 sequence: CASSYSWDRVEQYF. As DNA, the CDR3 is TGTGCCAGCAGTTACTCTTGGGACAGGGTCGAGCAGTACTTC.

The chain links TRBV20-1 to TRBJ2-1; D gene ambiguous. From germline, CDR1 is DFQATT and CDR2 SNEGSKA (reference sequence). Trimming left V 3 bases short and J 10 bases short, with 7 bases between. The CDR3 sequence is 10 residues long. The CDR3 region is CSARTHEQFF. In DNA form, the CDR3 reads TGCAGTGCTAGGACTCACGAGCAGTTCTTC.

This chain joins TRBV5-6 and TRBJ2-5; maybe TRBD2 (6 bases). V lost 3 bases and J lost 0, with 15 bases in between. Germline CDR1 SGHDT, CDR2 YYEEEE. This CDR3 is built from 16 residues. The CDR3 DNA sequence: TGTGCCAGCAGCTCCAAGCGGGTCCGGTACCAAGAGACCCAGTACTTC. This encodes CASSSKRVRYQETQYF.

Only a few counts were recorded for this clonotype. The chain has TRBV25-1 and TRBJ2-7; TRBD1 might be the D (6 bases). With 3 bases removed from V and 0 bases from J, the gap between germline ends came to 18 bases. The V gene's germline CDR1 is MGHDK and CDR2 SYGVNS. This CDR3 contains 17 residues. The CDR3 is CASSERAGQPNSYEQYF. CDR3 sequence (DNA): TGTGCCAGCAGTGAGAGAGCCGGACAGCCCAACTCCTACGAGCAGTACTTC.

The chain joins TRBV12-3 or TRBV12-4 to TRBJ2-7; D might be TRBD1 or TRBD2, each matching 5 bases. V shed 3 bases and J shed 0 bases, with 9 bases lying between them. This CDR3 comprises 14 residues. CDR3 DNA: TGTGCCAGCAGTTTGAGGGGTTACTCCTACGAGCAGTACTTC. As protein: CASSLRGYSYEQYF.

Many counts were recorded for this clonotype. The chain couples TRBV27 to TRBJ2-1, with 8 bases fitting TRBD1. CDR1 MNHEY and CDR2 SMNVEV come from the germline V gene (reference sequence). The V gene end was trimmed by 7 bases and the J gene end by 10 bases; junction bases not matched to a gene: 3. This CDR3 contains 11 residues. The CDR3, as DNA: TGTGCCAGCAACTCAGGGGGCGAGCAGTTCTTC. This translates into CASNSGGEQFF.

This clonotype was seen just once. Being one base from a much bigger clone, this may be a read error. The V and J genes are TRBV6-8 and TRBJ2-5; TRBD1 agrees at 8 bases. Germline CDR1 is MNHGY and CDR2 is SAAAGT. This CDR3 has 13 amino acids. CDR3 DNA sequence: TGTGTCAGCAGCCCCGACAGGGGTGAGACCCAGTACTTC. Residues: CVSSPDRGETQYF.

In this sample, this clonotype turned up a few times. The rearrangement uses TRBV20-1 and TRBJ2-2, with no clear D. There are 15 residues in the CDR3. V was trimmed by 0 bases and J by 4 bases, leaving 12 bases between them. Germline lookup yields CDR1 DFQATT and CDR2 SNEGSKA (reference sequence). The chain's CDR3 is CSARDSYTGTGELFF. DNA of the CDR3: TGCAGTGCTAGAGATTCCTATACCGGCACCGGGGAGCTGTTTTTT.

This clonotype was seen only a few times. The chain recombines TRBV19 with TRBJ1-6; D is uncertain. This CDR3 comprises 15 residues. V gave up 10 bases and J gave up 9 bases, with 22 bases separating them. Per germline, CDR1 LNHDA and CDR2 SQIVND (reference sequence). The CDR3 DNA is TGTGCCACCCCCCGGCCCGGACGGCGGGGTTCACCCCTCCACTTT. Translation: CATPRPGRRGSPLHF.

This clonotype showed up many times. The chain is built from TRBV11-2 and TRBJ2-1; tentative D call: TRBD1 (5 bases). This CDR3 comprises 16 residues. The V end lost 1 base, the J end lost 6 bases, and 16 bases lay between the germline ends. Germline V gene sequence: CDR1 SGHAT, CDR2 FQNNGV. The CDR3 DNA reads as TGTGCCAGCAGCTTAGGCCCGGACACCCCAAGCAATGAGCAGTTCTTC. It translates to CASSLGPDTPSNEQFF.